The sequence of this T cell receptor (beta chain) was determined in a study of control samples from healthy donors and cancer patients. Assay: immunoSEQ multiplex PCR; the TCRdb copy retains only in-frame clones and omits some. Seen here are fewer than 200,000 clones, roughly 89% observed once, and the top ten hold 9.5% to 15%. CDR3 length: 14 amino acids. V lost 10 bases to trimming and J lost 2 bases, with 14 bases between them. Germline V gene data show CDR1 as MRHNA and CDR2 as SNTAGT. The sequenced material came from blood. The clonotype was recovered from a man aged 25 to 40 in good health. The chain carries TRBV6-4 and TRBJ2-2, with D tentatively TRBD1 or TRBD2 (5 bases each). The CDR3 nucleotides are TGTGCCACCGCAACCGGGGCTAACACCGGGGAGCTGTTTTTT. It codes for CATATGANTGELFF.